The 15 T cell receptor beta chains below were found in one sample sequenced in a study of blood T cell repertoires in COVID-19. Libraries were prepared by immunoSEQ multiplex PCR; TCRdb keeps only in-frame clonotypes and omits some of them. Among 75,000 to 100,000 clones listed, 75% to 85% were seen once. The sequencing sample was made of peripheral blood. Receptor source: a man between 65 and 85 years old with acute or convalescent COVID-19.

V usage is TRBV5-5 and J usage is TRBJ2-1; unclear D gene. The CDR3 totals 15 residues. Trimming stripped 5 bases from V and 5 bases from J, with 17 bases between. The germline V gene encodes CDR1 SGHKS and CDR2 YYEKEE (reference sequence). CDR3 sequence reads: CASSSFVATHNEQFF. The CDR3 bases are TGTGCCAGCAGTTCTTTCGTAGCCACCCACAATGAGCAGTTCTTC.

CDR3 DNA: TGCAGTGCTAGGGTCGGGAATACGCAGTATTTT. The encoded protein is CSARVGNTQYF. This chain links TRBV20-1 with TRBJ2-3, with a tentative D call TRBD2 (5 bases). Germline assignment: CDR1 DFQATT and CDR2 SNEGSKA (reference sequence). Deletions cut 3 bases from V and 7 bases from J, with 8 bases between. The CDR3 runs to 11 residues.

This clone was seen at least ten times. The chain has TRBV7-2 and TRBJ2-7, with D possibly matching TRBD1 (7 bases). Trimming pared 0 bases from V and 6 bases from J, leaving 18 bases between. This CDR3 comprises 16 residues. Germline V gene data show CDR1 as SGHTA and CDR2 as FQGNSA. The CDR3: CASSLASTGAGSEQYF. The CDR3, as DNA: TGTGCCAGCAGCTTAGCAAGCACAGGGGCCGGGAGCGAGCAGTACTTC.

The rearrangement uses TRBV15 and TRBJ1-3; TRBD1 is a possible D gene (5 bases). V shed 4 bases and J shed 0 bases, with 10 bases lying between them. The germline CDR1 and CDR2 sequences are LNHNV and YYDKDF (reference sequence). CDR3 size: 15 residues. CDR3: CATSTGVSSGNTIYF. The CDR3 region has the DNA TGTGCCACCAGCACGGGGGTCTCCTCTGGAAACACCATATATTTT.

The chain has TRBV27 and TRBJ2-1; 10 bases are shared with TRBD1. The CDR3 spans 16 residues. J gave up 10 bases and V 6 bases, and 15 bases lay outside the gene matches. Germline CDR1 MNHEY, CDR2 SMNVEV (reference sequence). As DNA, the CDR3 is TGTGCCAGCAGCTGGCGGGGGACAGGGGCATCTTGGGAGCAGTTCTTC. It translates to CASSWRGTGASWEQFF.

This clone occurred once. The rearrangement uses TRBV7-2 and TRBJ2-1; 8 nucleotides align to TRBD1. V trimming: 8 bases; J trimming: 7 bases; junction bases outside the gene matches: 7. Looked up from germline, CDR1 is SGHTA and CDR2 is FQGNSA. The CDR3 loop spans 13 amino acids. The CDR3 sequence is CASEQGGWNEQFF. CDR3 nucleotide sequence: TGTGCCAGCGAACAGGGGGGCTGGAATGAGCAGTTCTTC.

The J gene is TRBJ2-7, the V gene TRBV28; 9 nucleotides line up with TRBD1. The CDR3 contains 16 residues. CDR1 is MDHEN and CDR2 is SYDVKM in the germline V gene. V lost 6 bases to trimming and J lost 5 bases; unmatched junction nucleotides: 14. CDR3 region: CASSKVPRDRVHEQYF. CDR3 sequence (DNA): TGTGCCAGCAGCAAAGTCCCGCGGGACAGGGTCCACGAGCAGTACTTC.

The CDR3 here is CAISQRSLNTEAFF. The CDR3 DNA follows: TGTGCCATCAGCCAGCGGAGCCTGAACACTGAAGCTTTCTTT. The chain carries TRBV10-3 and TRBJ1-1; D gene ambiguous. Trimming took 6 bases from V and 0 from J, leaving 11 bases between them. Per germline, CDR1 ENHRY and CDR2 SYGVKD. The length of the CDR3 is 14 residues.

This sequence joins TRBV2 and TRBJ2-2, with D tentatively TRBD1 (5 bases). CDR3 size: 13 residues. V was shortened by 5 bases and J by 4 bases, with 8 bases between the two germline ends. From germline, CDR1 is SNHLY and CDR2 FYNNEI. CDR3 sequence reads: CASSRTFTGELFF. DNA for the CDR3: TGTGCCAGCAGTCGGACATTCACCGGGGAGCTGTTTTTT. The full variable domain, rest sourced from reference TRBV2 and TRBJ2-2, is EPEVTQTPSHQVTQMGQEVILRCVPISNHLYFYWYRQILGQKVEFLVSFYNNEISEKSEIFDDQFSVERPDGSNFTLKIRSTKLEDSAMYFCASSRTFTGELFFGEGSRLTVL.

The chain links TRBV4-1 to TRBJ2-7; D is possibly TRBD1 (6 bases). This CDR3 has 13 amino acids. The V gene's germline CDR1 is MGHRA and CDR2 YSYEKL. With 1 base removed from V and 2 bases from J, the gap between germline ends came to 6 bases. The chain's CDR3 is CASSQGQAYEQYF. The DNA of the CDR3 is TGCGCCAGCAGCCAAGGACAGGCCTACGAGCAGTACTTC.

This chain links TRBV5-5 with TRBJ2-7; 12 bases line up with TRBD2. The J segment lost 3 bases and the V segment lost 6 bases, leaving 4 bases of the junction unmatched. Germline V gene data show CDR1 as SGHKS and CDR2 as YYEKEE (reference sequence). The CDR3 sequence is 14 residues long. The DNA of the CDR3 is TGTGCCAGCACCTGGACTAGCGGGAACTACGAGCAGTACTTC. It yields the protein CASTWTSGNYEQYF.

V gene TRBV7-2 combines with J gene TRBJ1-1, with 8 bases aligning to TRBD1. CDR1 SGHTA and CDR2 FQGNSA come from the germline V gene. This CDR3 spans 17 amino acids. The V segment lost 0 bases and the J segment 5 bases; nucleotides outside the gene matches: 11. The CDR3 here is CASSLARAGGAETEAFF. The DNA for the CDR3 is TGTGCCAGCAGCTTAGCGAGGGCAGGGGGCGCGGAGACTGAAGCTTTCTTT.

This clone was counted between two and nine times. The J gene is TRBJ2-6, the V gene TRBV27, with D tentatively TRBD1 (6 bases). V lost 6 bases, J lost 2 bases, and 20 bases lay in between. This CDR3 has 18 amino acids. The germline CDR1 and CDR2 sequences are MNHEY and SMNVEV (reference sequence). The CDR3 sequence is CASRGKDRTIAGANVLTF. DNA of the CDR3: TGTGCCAGCAGGGGAAAGGACAGAACCATAGCTGGGGCCAACGTCCTGACTTTC.

The CDR3, as DNA: TGTGCCAGCAGTGATATAAGCGGGAACTACAATGAGCAGTTCTTC. As protein: CASSDISGNYNEQFF. This chain joins TRBV2 and TRBJ2-1, with TRBD2 identical over 7 bases. Germline lookup yields CDR1 SNHLY and CDR2 FYNNEI. The CDR3 is made up of 15 amino acids. J was trimmed by 3 bases and V by 3 bases; bases with no gene match: 5.

The chain uses TRBV2 and TRBJ2-1, with TRBD2 matching 11 bases. J gave up 10 bases and V 6 bases, and 11 bases lay outside the gene matches. Germline CDR1 reads SNHLY; CDR2 reads FYNNEI. The CDR3 consists of 15 residues. CDR3 DNA sequence: TGTGCCAGCAGGGTCCTAGCGGGAGGAGTCGGGGAGCAGTTCTTC. It specifies CASRVLAGGVGEQFF.